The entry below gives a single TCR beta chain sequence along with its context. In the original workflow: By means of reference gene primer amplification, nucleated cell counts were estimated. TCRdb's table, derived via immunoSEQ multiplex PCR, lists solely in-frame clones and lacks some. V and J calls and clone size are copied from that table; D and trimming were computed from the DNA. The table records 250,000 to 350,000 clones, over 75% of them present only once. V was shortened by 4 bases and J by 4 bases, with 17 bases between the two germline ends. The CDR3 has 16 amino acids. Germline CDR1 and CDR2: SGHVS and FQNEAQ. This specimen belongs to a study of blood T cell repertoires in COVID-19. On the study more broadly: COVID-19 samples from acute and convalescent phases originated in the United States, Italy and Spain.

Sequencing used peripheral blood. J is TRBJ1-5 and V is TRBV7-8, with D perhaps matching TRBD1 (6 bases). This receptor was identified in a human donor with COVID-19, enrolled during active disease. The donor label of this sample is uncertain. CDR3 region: CASSSTSGTMNQPQHF. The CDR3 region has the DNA TGTGCCAGCAGCTCAACCTCCGGGACAATGAATCAGCCCCAGCATTTT.